These T cell receptor beta chains were read from a single sample in a study of T cell responses to AZD1222 COVID-19 vaccine. Sequencing used immunoSEQ multiplex PCR; TCRdb keeps in-frame clones, though not all of them. This repertoire shows about 140,000 clones, more than 90% found once; its top ten account for about 3%. The input for sequencing was peripheral blood, taken on day 0 of AZD1222 vaccination. These receptors all come from an adult in good health. CDR3s include the opening cysteine and the closing phenylalanine or tryptophan. A D gene is named only where the DNA matches it firmly. Clone sizes are given selectively: once, few, many, or a class where the clone is expanded.

>TRBV6-5|.|TRBJ2-2|.
TGTGCCAGCGCTCCACTAGGGTCGAACACCGGGGAGCTGTTTTTT
CASAPLGSNTGELFF
>TRBV2|TRBD2|TRBJ2-1|.
TGTGCCAGCAGTGAAGGGCTAGCGGGTTTAAATGAGCAGTTCTTC
CASSEGLAGLNEQFF
>TRBV7-2|.|TRBJ1-2|.
TGTGCCAGCAGCTACATTCGCAGGGAAGTCTACACCTTC
CASSYIRREVYTF
>TRBV7-2|.|TRBJ2-6|.
TGTGCCAGCAGCCAGGGAGCTGGGGCCAACGTCCTGACTTTC
CASSQGAGANVLTF
>TRBV7-2|.|TRBJ2-3|.
TGTGCCAGCAGCTTAGGGGGGGCTAGCGGCACAGATACGCAGTATTTT
CASSLGGASGTDTQYF
>TRBV6-5|.|TRBJ2-7|.
TGTGCCAGCAGTTACTCGATACAGGGCTACGAGCAGTACTTC
CASSYSIQGYEQYF
>TRBV6-6|TRBD2|TRBJ2-1|.
TGTGCCAGCAGTTACGTTTTAGCGGGCTACAATGAGCAGTTCTTC
CASSYVLAGYNEQFF
>TRBV29-1|.|TRBJ2-2|.
TGCAGCGGTATTACAGGGGGGGCCGGGGAGCTGTTTTTT
CSGITGGAGELFF
>TRBV30|.|TRBJ2-1|.
TGTGCCTGGAGTCTACGACTAGTCTACAATGAGCAGTTCTTC
CAWSLRLVYNEQFF
>TRBV4-3|.|TRBJ2-2|.
TGCGCCAGCAGCCAAGCGCGGACAGTCACCGGGGAGCTGTTTTTT
CASSQARTVTGELFF
>TRBV28|.|TRBJ1-1|.
TGTGCCAGCAGTCTGGGATTCACTGAAGCTTTCTTT
CASSLGFTEAFF
>TRBV29-1|.|TRBJ2-5|few
TGCAGCGTTGAATCGGGTGGGACCCAGTACTTC
CSVESGGTQYF
>TRBV6-5|.|TRBJ1-1|.
TGTGCCAGCAGTTGGGGGGTGAACACTGAAGCTTTCTTT
CASSWGVNTEAFF
>TRBV5-5|.|TRBJ1-4|.
TGTGCCAGCAGCCGAACAGTGCCTAATGAAAAACTGTTTTTT
CASSRTVPNEKLFF
>TRBV5-6|.|TRBJ2-7|.
TGTGCCAGCAGCTTGGTCGTCAGCTTTGGCTACGAGCAGTACTTC
CASSLVVSFGYEQYF
>TRBV3-1/TRBV3-2|.|TRBJ2-5|.
TGTGCCAGCAGTGCAAGAGAGAGTGCACTTTTAAAAGAGACCCAGTACTTC
CASSARESALLKETQYF
>TRBV4-1|.|TRBJ1-2|.
TGCGCCAGCAGCCATGCCACGGGTGTGGGCTACACCTTC
CASSHATGVGYTF
>TRBV19|.|TRBJ2-3|.
TGTGCCAGCCCCAGTCCGAGGGGTACAGATACGCAGTATTTT
CASPSPRGTDTQYF
>TRBV7-9|.|TRBJ1-1|.
TGTGCCAGCAGATACGACAGTCTGAACACTGAAGCTTTCTTT
CASRYDSLNTEAFF
>TRBV19|TRBD2|TRBJ2-3|.
TGTGCCAGTAGTATGGTAGCGGGAATCACAGATACGCAGTATTTT
CASSMVAGITDTQYF
>TRBV5-1|.|TRBJ2-7|.
TGCGCCAGCAGGGGAATCTACGAGCAGTACTTC
CASRGIYEQYF
>TRBV3-1/TRBV3-2|.|TRBJ1-2|.
TGTGCCAGCAGCCAAGATGTGACGGGGAGCTATGGCTACACCTTC
CASSQDVTGSYGYTF
>TRBV30|.|TRBJ1-3|once
TGTGCCTGGAGTGTCGTTAGGGCTGGAAACACCATATATTTT
CAWSVVRAGNTIYF
>TRBV11-2|.|TRBJ2-1|.
TGTGCCAGCAGCCAAAACCGTTGGCTAAATGAGCAGTTCTTC
CASSQNRWLNEQFF
>TRBV7-9|.|TRBJ1-1|.
TGTGCCAGCAGCTTAGTGAGATTGGAATCCACTGAAGCTTTCTTT
CASSLVRLESTEAFF
>TRBV29-1|.|TRBJ1-1|.
TGCAGCGTTGATTCTCAATTGGGAGTGAACACTGAAGCTTTCTTT
CSVDSQLGVNTEAFF
>TRBV10-3|TRBD1|TRBJ1-1|.
TGTGCCATCAGGACAGGGAGGCAGGAGAACACTGAAGCTTTCTTT
CAIRTGRQENTEAFF
>TRBV9|.|TRBJ1-2|.
TGTGCCAGCAGCGAGCCCCCGGGAGTGGGAGGCTACACCTTC
CASSEPPGVGGYTF
>TRBV4-1|TRBD2|TRBJ2-3|.
TGCGCCAGCAGCCTCTCCGGGACTAGCGGGAGAGGGCAGTATTTT
CASSLSGTSGRGQYF
>TRBV29-1|.|TRBJ2-5|.
TGCAGCGTTGAAGGTCAGGGAGGAGAGACCCAGTACTTC
CSVEGQGGETQYF
>TRBV25-1|TRBD1|TRBJ2-2|once
TGTGCCAGCATGCCCCGTCGGACAGGGGAAACCGGGGAGCTGTTTTTT
CASMPRRTGETGELFF
>TRBV18|.|TRBJ1-2|.
TGTGCCAGCTCACCTCGATACACTGAGGATGGCTACACCTTC
CASSPRYTEDGYTF
>TRBV30|.|TRBJ2-1|.
TGTGCCTGGAGTGTACGTCAGAATGAGCAGTTCTTC
CAWSVRQNEQFF
>TRBV11-1|.|TRBJ2-7|.
TGTGCCAGCAGCTTAGCCCTAGCCCGGAGCCATTACGAGCAGTACTTC
CASSLALARSHYEQYF
>TRBV6-2/TRBV6-3|.|TRBJ2-7|once
TGTGCCAGCAGTTACTCCGGTAGGGGGGCCTACGAGCAGTACTTC
CASSYSGRGAYEQYF
>TRBV19|TRBD1|TRBJ1-5|.
TGTGCCAGTAGTACCCCCCGGACAGGGGGATCTCAGCCCCAGCATTTT
CASSTPRTGGSQPQHF
>TRBV5-6|.|TRBJ1-6|.
TGTGCCAGCAGCTTTTCCGGGTCGAGGAATTCACCCCTCCACTTT
CASSFSGSRNSPLHF
>TRBV9|TRBD1|TRBJ1-3|.
TGTGCCAGCAGCGCGGACCTGACAGGGGACTTCGGAAACACCATATATTTT
CASSADLTGDFGNTIYF
>TRBV4-1|.|TRBJ2-7|.
TGCGCCAGCAGCAAGGGGGGTCCTAGCGCGTACGAGCAGTACTTC
CASSKGGPSAYEQYF
>TRBV15|TRBD2|TRBJ2-1|.
TGTGCCACCAGCAGAGCTGGAGCGGGGGCATACAATGAGCAGTTCTTC
CATSRAGAGAYNEQFF
>TRBV4-1|.|TRBJ1-2|once
TGCGCCAGCAGCCAAGTATCCGGGACTAATGGCTACACCTTC
CASSQVSGTNGYTF
>TRBV9|.|TRBJ2-1|.
TGTGCCAGCAGCGCTAGACTGGAATACAATGAGCAGTTCTTC
CASSARLEYNEQFF
>TRBV6-5|.|TRBJ1-1|.
TGTGCCAGCAGTTCACAAGTAGCCACTGAAGCTTTCTTT
CASSSQVATEAFF
>TRBV6-6|.|TRBJ1-1|few
TGTGCCAGCAGAATCAAGGACAGACCAACTGAAGCTTTCTTT
CASRIKDRPTEAFF
>TRBV19|TRBD2|TRBJ2-4|.
TGTGCCAGTACCCGAAAGGTGGTAGCGGGGGAATTAGCCAAAAACATTCAGTACTTC
CASTRKVVAGELAKNIQYF
>TRBV30|TRBD2|TRBJ2-5|.
TGTGCCTGCTTGACTAGCGGGAGAGTCGGAGAGACCCAGTACTTC
CACLTSGRVGETQYF
>TRBV19|TRBD2|TRBJ2-7|.
TGTGCCAGTAGTGTGACTAGCGGTTACGAGCAGTACTTC
CASSVTSGYEQYF
>TRBV24-1|.|TRBJ1-6|.
TGTGCCACCAGTGGAGGAGGCTCGGGCTCACCCCTCCACTTT
CATSGGGSGSPLHF
>TRBV30|TRBD1|TRBJ1-2|.
TGTGCCTGGAATCCGGACAGGGGACGGAACTATGGCTACACCTTC
CAWNPDRGRNYGYTF
>TRBV9|TRBD2|TRBJ2-1|.
TGTGCCAGCAGCCCGACTAGCGTATACAATGAGCAGTTCTTC
CASSPTSVYNEQFF
>TRBV30|.|TRBJ1-4|.
TGTGCCTTCCGTTTTACTAGGACATCACCGAATGAAAAACTGTTTTTT
CAFRFTRTSPNEKLFF
>TRBV4-1|.|TRBJ1-1|.
TGCGCCAGCAGCCAAGTAAACGGGGCGATAACTGAAGCTTTCTTT
CASSQVNGAITEAFF
>TRBV24-1|.|TRBJ1-1|once
TGTGCCACCAGCGAGGGTGGACCGAAGAACACTGAAGCTTTCTTT
CATSEGGPKNTEAFF